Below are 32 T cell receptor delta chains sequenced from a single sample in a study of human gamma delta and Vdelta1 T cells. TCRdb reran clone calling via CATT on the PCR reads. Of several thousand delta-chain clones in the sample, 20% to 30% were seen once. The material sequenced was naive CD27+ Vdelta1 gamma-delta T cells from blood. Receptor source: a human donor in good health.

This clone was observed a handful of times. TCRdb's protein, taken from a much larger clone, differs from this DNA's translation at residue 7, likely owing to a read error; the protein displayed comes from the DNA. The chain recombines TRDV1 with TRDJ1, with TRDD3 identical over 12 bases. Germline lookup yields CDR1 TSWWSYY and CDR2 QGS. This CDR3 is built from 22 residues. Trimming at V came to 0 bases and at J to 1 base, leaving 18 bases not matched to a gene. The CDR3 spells CALGELSLRGYWGIPSTDKLIF. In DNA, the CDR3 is TGTGCTCTTGGGGAACTGTCGCTCCGTGGATACTGGGGGATACCTTCCACCGATAAACTCATCTTT.

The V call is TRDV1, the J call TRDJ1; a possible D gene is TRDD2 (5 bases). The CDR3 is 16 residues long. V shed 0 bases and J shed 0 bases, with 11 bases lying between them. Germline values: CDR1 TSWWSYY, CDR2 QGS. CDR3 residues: CALGELLRSYTDKLIF. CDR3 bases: TGTGCTCTTGGGGAACTCCTACGGTCGTACACCGATAAACTCATCTTT.

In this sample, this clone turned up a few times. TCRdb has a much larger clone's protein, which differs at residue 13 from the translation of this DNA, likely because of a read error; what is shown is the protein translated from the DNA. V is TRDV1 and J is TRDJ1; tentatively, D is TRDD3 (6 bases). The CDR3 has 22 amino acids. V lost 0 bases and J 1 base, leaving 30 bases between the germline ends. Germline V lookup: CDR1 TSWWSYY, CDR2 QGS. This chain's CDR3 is CALGELLLRGYWWIPSTDKLIF. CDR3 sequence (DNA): TGTGCTCTTGGGGAACTGTTGCTCCGTGGATACTGGTGGATACCTTCCACCGATAAACTCATCTTT.

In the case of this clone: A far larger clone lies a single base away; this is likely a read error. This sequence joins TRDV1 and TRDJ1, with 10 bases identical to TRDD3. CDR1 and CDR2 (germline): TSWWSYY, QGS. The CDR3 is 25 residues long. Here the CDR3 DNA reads TGTGCTCTTGGGAAACTAGTCTTCGTCGGAGCGGCCCGTACTGGGGGATTGTACTACACCGATAAACTCATCTTT. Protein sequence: CALGKLVFVGAARTGGLYYTDKLIF.

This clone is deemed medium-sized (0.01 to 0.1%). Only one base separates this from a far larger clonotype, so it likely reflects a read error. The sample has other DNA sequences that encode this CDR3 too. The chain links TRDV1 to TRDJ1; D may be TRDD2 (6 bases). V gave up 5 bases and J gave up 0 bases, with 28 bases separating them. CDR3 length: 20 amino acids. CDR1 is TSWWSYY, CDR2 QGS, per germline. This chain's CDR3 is CALGPFKGPFPGTYTDKLIF. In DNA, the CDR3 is TGTGCTCTTGGGCCCTTTAAAGGGCCCTTCCCTGGTACGTACACCGATAAACTCATCTTT.

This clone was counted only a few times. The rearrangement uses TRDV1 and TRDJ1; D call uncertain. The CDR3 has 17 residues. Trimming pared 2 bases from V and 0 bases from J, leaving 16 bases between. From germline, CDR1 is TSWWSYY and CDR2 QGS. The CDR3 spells CALGECPSSRYTDKLIF. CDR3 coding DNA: TGTGCTCTTGGGGAATGTCCCTCCTCTAGATACACCGATAAACTCATCTTT.

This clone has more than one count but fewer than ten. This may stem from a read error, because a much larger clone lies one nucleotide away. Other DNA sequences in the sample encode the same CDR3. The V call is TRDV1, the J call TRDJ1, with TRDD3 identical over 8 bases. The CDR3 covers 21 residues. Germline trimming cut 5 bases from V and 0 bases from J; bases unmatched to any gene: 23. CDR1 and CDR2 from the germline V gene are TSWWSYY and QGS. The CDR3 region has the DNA TGTGCTCTTGGGAACTACCGGCTTCCTTTGCTAGGGGATACAGACACCGATAAACTCATCTTT. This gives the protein CALGNYRLPLLGDTDTDKLIF.

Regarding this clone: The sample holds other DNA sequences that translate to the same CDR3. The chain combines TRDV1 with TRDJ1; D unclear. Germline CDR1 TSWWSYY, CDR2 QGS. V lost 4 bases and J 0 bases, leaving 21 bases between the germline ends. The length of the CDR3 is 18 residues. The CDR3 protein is CALGGRQGGLYNTDKLIF. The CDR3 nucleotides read TGTGCTCTTGGGGGACGCCAGGGTGGACTCTATAACACCGATAAACTCATCTTT.

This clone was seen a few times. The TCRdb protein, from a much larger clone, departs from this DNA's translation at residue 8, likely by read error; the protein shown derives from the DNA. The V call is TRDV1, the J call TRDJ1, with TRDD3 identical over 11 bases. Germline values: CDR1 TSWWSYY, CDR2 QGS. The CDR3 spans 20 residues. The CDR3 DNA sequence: TGTGCCTTCGGGGGCCTTCCACCCTTGAACTGGGGGATAAAGACCGATAAACTCATCTTT. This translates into CAFGGLPPLNWGIKTDKLIF.

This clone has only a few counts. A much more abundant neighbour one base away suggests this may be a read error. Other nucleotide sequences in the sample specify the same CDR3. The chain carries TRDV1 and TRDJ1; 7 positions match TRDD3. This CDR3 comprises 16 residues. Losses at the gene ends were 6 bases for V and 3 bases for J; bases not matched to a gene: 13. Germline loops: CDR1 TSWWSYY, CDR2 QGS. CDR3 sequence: CALGRGCGGYADKLIF. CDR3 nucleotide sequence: TGTGCTCTTGGTCGGGGCTGTGGTGGATACGCCGATAAACTCATCTTT.

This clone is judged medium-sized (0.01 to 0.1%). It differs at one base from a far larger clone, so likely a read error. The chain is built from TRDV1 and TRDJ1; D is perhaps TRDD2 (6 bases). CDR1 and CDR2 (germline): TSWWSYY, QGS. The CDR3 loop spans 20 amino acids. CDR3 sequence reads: CALGPFKGPFPGTYTDKPIF. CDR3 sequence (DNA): TGTGCTCTTGGGCCCTTTAAAGGTCCCTTCCCTGGTACGTACACCGATAAACCCATCTTT.

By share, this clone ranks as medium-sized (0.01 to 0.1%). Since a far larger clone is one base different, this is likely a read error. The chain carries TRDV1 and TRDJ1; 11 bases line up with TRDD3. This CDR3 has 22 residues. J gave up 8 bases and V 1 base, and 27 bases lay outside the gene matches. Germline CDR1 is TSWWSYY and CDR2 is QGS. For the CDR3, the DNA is TGTGCTCTTGGGGAACCCTACGTATGGGGGATACGCAGTTGGCAAAACAACAACAAACTCATCTTT. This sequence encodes CALGEPYVWGIRSWQNNNKLIF.

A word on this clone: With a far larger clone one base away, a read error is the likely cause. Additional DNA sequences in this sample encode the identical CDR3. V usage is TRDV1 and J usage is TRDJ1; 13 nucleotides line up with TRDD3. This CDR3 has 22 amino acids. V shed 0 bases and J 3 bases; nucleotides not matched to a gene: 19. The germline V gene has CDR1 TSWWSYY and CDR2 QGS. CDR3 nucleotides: TGTGCTCTTGGGGAACTTCCCCTCCCCGCCCTACTGGGGGATACGCGATCCGATAAACTCATCTTT. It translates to CALGELPLPALLGDTRSDKLIF.

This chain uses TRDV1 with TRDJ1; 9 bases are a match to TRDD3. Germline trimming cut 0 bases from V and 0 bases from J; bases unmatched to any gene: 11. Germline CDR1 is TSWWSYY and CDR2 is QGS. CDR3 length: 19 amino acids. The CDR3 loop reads CALGELLGLLGEYTDKLIF. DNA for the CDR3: TGTGCTCTTGGGGAACTTCTAGGATTACTGGGGGAGTACACCGATAAACTCATCTTT.

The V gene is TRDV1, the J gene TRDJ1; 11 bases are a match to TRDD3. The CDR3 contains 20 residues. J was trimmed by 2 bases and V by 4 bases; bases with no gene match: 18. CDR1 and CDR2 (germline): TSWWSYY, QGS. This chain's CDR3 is CALGAWPSFYWGISTDKLIF. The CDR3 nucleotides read TGTGCTCTTGGGGCCTGGCCTTCCTTTTACTGGGGGATATCGACCGATAAACTCATCTTT.

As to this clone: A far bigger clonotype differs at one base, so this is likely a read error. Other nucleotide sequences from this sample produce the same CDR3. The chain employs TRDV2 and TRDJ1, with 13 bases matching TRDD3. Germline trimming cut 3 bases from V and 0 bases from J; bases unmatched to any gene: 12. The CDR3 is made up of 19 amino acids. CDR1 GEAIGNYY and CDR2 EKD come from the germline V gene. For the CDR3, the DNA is TGTGCCTGTGACCTAGAACTGGGGGATACGTTGGCTGACACCGATAAACTCATCTTT. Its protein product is CACDLELGDTLADTDKLIF.

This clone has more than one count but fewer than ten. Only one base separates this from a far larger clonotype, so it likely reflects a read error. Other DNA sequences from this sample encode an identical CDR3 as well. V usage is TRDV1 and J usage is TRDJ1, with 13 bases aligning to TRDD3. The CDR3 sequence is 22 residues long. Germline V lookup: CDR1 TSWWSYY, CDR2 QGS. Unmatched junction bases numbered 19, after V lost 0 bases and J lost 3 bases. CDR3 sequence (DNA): TGTGCTCTTGGGGAACTTCCCCTTCCTGCCCTACTGGGGGATACGCGATCCGATAAACTCATCTTT. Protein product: CALGELPLPALLGDTRSDKLIF.

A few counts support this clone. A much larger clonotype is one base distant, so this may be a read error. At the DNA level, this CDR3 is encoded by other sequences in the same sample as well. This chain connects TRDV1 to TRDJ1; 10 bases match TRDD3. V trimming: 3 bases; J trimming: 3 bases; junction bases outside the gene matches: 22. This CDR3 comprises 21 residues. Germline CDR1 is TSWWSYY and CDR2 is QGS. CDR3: CALGEVPQLYWGIGGPDKLIF. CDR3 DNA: TGTGCTCTTGGGGAGGTTCCCCAGCTGTACTGGGGGATTGGGGGACCCGATAAACTCATCTTT.

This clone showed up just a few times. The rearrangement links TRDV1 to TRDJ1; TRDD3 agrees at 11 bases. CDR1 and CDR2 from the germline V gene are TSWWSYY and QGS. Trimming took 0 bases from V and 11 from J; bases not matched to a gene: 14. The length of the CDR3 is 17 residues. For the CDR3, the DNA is TGTGCTCTTGGGGAACTAGTTCCAAGTTTATGGGGGATACGCCTCATCTTT. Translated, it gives CALGELVPSLWGIRLIF.

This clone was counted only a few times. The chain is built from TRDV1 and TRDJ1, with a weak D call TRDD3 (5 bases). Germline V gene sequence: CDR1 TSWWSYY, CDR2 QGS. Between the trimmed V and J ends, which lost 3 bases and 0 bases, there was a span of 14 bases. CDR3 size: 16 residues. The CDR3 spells CALGDVLATYTDKLIF. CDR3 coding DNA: TGTGCTCTTGGGGACGTACTGGCCACGTACACCGATAAACTCATCTTT.

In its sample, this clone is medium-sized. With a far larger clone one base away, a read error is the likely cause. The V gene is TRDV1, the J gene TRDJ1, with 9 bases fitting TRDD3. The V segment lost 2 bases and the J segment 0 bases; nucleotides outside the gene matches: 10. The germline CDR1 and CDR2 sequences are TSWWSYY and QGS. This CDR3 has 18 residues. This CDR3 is CALGERGYWGRYTDKLIF. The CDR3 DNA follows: TGTGCTCTTGGGGAAAGGGGGTACTGGGGGAGGTACACCGATAAACTCATCTTT.

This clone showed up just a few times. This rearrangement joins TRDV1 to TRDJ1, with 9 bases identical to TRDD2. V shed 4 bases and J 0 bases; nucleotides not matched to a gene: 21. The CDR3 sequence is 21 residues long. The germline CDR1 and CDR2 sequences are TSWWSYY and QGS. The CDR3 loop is CALGAKSLPTPGGLYTDKLIF. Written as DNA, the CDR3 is TGTGCTCTTGGGGCGAAAAGCCTTCCTACCCCTGGGGGCCTGTACACCGATAAACTCATCTTT.

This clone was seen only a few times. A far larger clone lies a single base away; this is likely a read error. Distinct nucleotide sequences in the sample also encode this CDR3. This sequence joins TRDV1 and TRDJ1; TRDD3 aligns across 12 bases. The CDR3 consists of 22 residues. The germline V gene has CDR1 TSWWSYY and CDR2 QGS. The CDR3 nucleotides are TGTGCTCTTGGGGAACTGTTGCTCCGTGGATACTGGGGGATACCTTCCACCGATAAACTTATCTTT. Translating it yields CALGELLLRGYWGIPSTDKLIF.

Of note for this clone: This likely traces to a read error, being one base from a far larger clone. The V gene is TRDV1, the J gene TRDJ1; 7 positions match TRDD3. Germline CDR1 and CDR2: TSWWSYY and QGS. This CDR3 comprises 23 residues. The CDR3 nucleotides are TGTGCTCTTGGGGAATGTCGAGCGGAGCGTTCCGCGTACTGGGGCCCGTACACCGATGAACTCATCTTT. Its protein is CALGECRAERSAYWGPYTDELIF.

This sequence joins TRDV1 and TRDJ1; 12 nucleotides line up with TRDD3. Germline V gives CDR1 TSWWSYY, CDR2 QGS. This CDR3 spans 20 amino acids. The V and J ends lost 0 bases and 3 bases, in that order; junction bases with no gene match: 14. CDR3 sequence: CALGELPVLGTGGYPDKLIF. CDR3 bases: TGTGCTCTTGGGGAACTCCCCGTCTTAGGTACTGGGGGATACCCCGATAAACTCATCTTT.

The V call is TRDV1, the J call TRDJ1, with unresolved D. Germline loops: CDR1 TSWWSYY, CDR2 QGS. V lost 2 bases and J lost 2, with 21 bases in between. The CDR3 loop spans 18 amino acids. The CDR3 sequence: CALGEGWPVLRYTDKLIF. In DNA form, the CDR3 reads TGTGCTCTTGGGGAAGGTTGGCCTGTGCTTCGCTATACCGATAAACTCATCTTT.

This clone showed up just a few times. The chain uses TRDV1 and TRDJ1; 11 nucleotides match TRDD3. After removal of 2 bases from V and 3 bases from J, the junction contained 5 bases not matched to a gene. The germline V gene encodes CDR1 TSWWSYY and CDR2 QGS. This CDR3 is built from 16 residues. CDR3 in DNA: TGTGCTCTTGGGGAAAAGGCTGGGGGATACCCCGATAAACTCATCTTT. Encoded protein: CALGEKAGGYPDKLIF.

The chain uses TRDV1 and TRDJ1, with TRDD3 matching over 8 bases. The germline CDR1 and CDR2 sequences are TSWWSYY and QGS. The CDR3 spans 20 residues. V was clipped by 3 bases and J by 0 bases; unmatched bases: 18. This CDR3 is CALGDSSGIRPGRYTDKLIF. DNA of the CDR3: TGTGCTCTTGGGGATTCCAGTGGGATACGCCCCGGTCGTTACACCGATAAACTCATCTTT.

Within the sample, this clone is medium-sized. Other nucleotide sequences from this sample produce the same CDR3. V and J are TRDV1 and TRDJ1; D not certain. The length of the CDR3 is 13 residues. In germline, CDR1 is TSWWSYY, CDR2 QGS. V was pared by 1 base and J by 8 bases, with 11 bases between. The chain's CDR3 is CALGERVGAKLIF. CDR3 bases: TGTGCTCTTGGGGAACGCGTCGGGGCCAAACTCATCTTT.

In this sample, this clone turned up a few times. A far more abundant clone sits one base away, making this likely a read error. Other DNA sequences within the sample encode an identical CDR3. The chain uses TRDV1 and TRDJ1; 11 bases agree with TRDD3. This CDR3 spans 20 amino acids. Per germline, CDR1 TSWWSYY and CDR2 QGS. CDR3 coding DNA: TGTGCCTTAGGGGGTCTTCCACACTTGAACTGGGGGATAAAGACCGATAAACTCATCTTT. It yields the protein CALGGLPHLNWGIKTDKLIF.

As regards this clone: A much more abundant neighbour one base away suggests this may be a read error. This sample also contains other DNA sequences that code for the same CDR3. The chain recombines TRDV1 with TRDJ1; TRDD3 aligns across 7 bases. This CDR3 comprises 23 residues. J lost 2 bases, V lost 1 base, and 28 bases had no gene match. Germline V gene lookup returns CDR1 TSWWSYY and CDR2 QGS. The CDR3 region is CALGEPPHVPGLGIGLGTDKLIF. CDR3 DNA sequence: TGTGCTCTTGGGGAACCTCCACACGTACCGGGATTGGGGATAGGGTTGGGGACCGATAAACTCATCTTT.

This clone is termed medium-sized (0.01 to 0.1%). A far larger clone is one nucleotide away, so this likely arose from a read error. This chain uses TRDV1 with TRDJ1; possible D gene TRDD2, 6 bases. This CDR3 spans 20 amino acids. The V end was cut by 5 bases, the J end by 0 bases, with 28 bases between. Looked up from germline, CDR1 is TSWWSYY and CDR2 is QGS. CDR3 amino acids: CALGTFKGPFPGTYTDKLIF. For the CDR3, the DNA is TGTGCTCTTGGGACCTTTAAAGGTCCCTTCCCTGGTACGTACACCGATAAACTCATCTTT.